The next 28 T cell receptor beta chains were all read from a single sample in a study of Graves' ophthalmopathy and Graves' hyperthyroidism. For repertoire sequencing, the TCR beta CDR3 regions were amplified from RNA transcripts. Second-round multiplex PCR followed a first-round RT-PCR using HTBI primers. TCRdb re-derived calls from the multiplex PCR reads in MiXCR, one entry per CDR3 protein. The data contain about 590,000 distinct CDR3 sequences, approximately 35% of them singletons. Sequencing was performed on peripheral blood or thyroid tissue (not recorded which). These TCRs come from an adult man with Graves' hyperthyroidism.

The J gene is TRBJ2-7, the V gene TRBV7-2, with TRBD1 identical over 11 bases. The junction had 4 bases not matched to a gene; V was cut back by 3 bases and J by 0 bases. Germline V gene sequence: CDR1 SGHTA, CDR2 FQGNSA. CDR3 size: 16 residues. CDR3 region: CASSFGTGGTSYEQYF. The CDR3 nucleotides are TGTGCCAGCAGCTTTGGGACAGGGGGAACCTCCTACGAGCAGTACTTC. Looking up the rest from reference TRBV7-2 and TRBJ2-7 gives the full variable domain: GAGVSQSPSNKVTEKGKDVELRCDPISGHTALYWYRQSLGQGLEFLIYFQGNSAPDKSGLPSDRFSAERTGGSVSTLTIQRTQQEDSAVYLCASSFGTGGTSYEQYFGPGTRLTVT.

The sample holds many counts of this clonotype. The chain carries TRBV15 and TRBJ2-5, with 7 bases aligning to TRBD2. Germline-derived CDR1 and CDR2 are LNHNV and YYDKDF (reference sequence). Trimming took 3 bases from V and 2 from J; bases not matched to a gene: 15. This CDR3 is built from 18 residues. CDR3 DNA sequence: TGTGCCACCAGCAGGGGTGGGCTAGCGGACCGAGCGCAAGAGACCCAGTACTTC. Encoded protein: CATSRGGLADRAQETQYF.

This clonotype was detected many times. The V gene is TRBV7-8, the J gene TRBJ1-4; possible D gene TRBD1, 5 bases. Trimming left V 4 bases short and J 8 bases short, with 14 bases between. Germline V CDR1 and CDR2: SGHVS, FQNEAQ. The CDR3 is 14 amino acids. CDR3 amino acids: CASSSLTAPEKLFF. The CDR3 DNA is TGTGCCAGCAGCTCTTTGACAGCACCCGAAAAACTGTTTTTT.

The CDR3 protein is CSLPDYGETQYF. The CDR3 bases are TGCAGCTTACCCGACTACGGAGAGACCCAGTACTTC. The chain has TRBV29-1 and TRBJ2-5; TRBD2 is a possible D gene (5 bases). V lost 8 bases and J lost 4, with 14 bases in between. There are 12 residues in the CDR3. Per the germline V gene, CDR1 is SQVTM and CDR2 is ANQGSEA.

This clonotype was counted ten times or more. The chain is built from TRBV2 and TRBJ2-2; D is ambiguous. The CDR3 is 15 residues long. The germline V and J ends were trimmed by 4 bases and 5 bases, with 14 bases remaining between them. CDR1 and CDR2 from the germline V gene are SNHLY and FYNNEI. The chain's CDR3 is CASSGQNTDTGELFF. CDR3 nucleotide sequence: TGTGCCAGCAGTGGCCAAAACACAGATACCGGGGAGCTGTTTTTT.

The V gene is TRBV7-2, the J gene TRBJ2-1, with 8 bases identical to TRBD1. The V and J ends lost 3 bases and 7 bases, in that order; junction bases with no gene match: 11. CDR1 is SGHTA, CDR2 FQGNSA, per germline. The CDR3 loop spans 16 amino acids. As DNA, the CDR3 is TGTGCCAGCAGCTTTAGTAGCGGCAGGGGGCGGAATGAGCAGTTCTTC. As protein: CASSFSSGRGRNEQFF.

This clonotype has only a few counts. This CDR3 is CASSFFKGQPQHF. As DNA, the CDR3 is TGTGCCAGCAGTTTTTTTAAGGGTCAGCCCCAGCATTTT. V is TRBV27 and J is TRBJ1-5, with D unresolved. The V end lost 3 bases, the J end lost 6 bases, and 9 bases lay between the germline ends. CDR3 length: 13 residues. Germline CDR1 reads MNHEY; CDR2 reads SMNVEV (reference sequence).

The chain employs TRBV7-9 and TRBJ1-5, with D possibly TRBD1 on 5 matching bases. The CDR3 sequence is 15 residues long. V was cut by 4 bases and J by 11 bases, with 21 bases left in between. Germline V gene sequence: CDR1 SEHNR, CDR2 FQNEAQ (reference sequence). DNA for the CDR3: TGTGCCAGCAGCTCCAAAAGAGGAGGGGTAGAGACCCAGCATTTT. Protein: CASSSKRGGVETQHF.

In this sample, this clonotype turned up many times. The genes are TRBV25-1 and TRBJ2-7; D may be TRBD1 (5 bases). CDR3 length: 13 residues. Looked up from germline, CDR1 is MGHDK and CDR2 is SYGVNS. V lost 5 bases, J lost 4 bases, and 12 bases lay in between. The CDR3 coding sequence is TGTGCCAGCAGTAAATGGGGCAGGTACGAGCAGTACTTC. Translation gives CASSKWGRYEQYF.

The V call is TRBV4-1, the J call TRBJ1-5, with 7 bases matching TRBD1. CDR3 length: 16 amino acids. With V trimmed by 4 bases and J by 3 bases, 9 bases remained unmatched. CDR1 and CDR2 from the germline V gene are MGHRA and YSYEKL. DNA of the CDR3: TGCGCCAGCAGCCGGGTTAAGGACAGGAACAATCAGCCCCAGCATTTT. Amino acid sequence: CASSRVKDRNNQPQHF.

Ten or more counts support this clonotype. The chain employs TRBV2 and TRBJ1-3; tentatively, D is TRBD1 (5 bases). Germline CDR1 SNHLY, CDR2 FYNNEI. V was trimmed by 8 bases and J by 0 bases, leaving 17 bases between them. The CDR3 runs to 16 residues. The CDR3 protein is CASGRDGTSSGNTIYF. CDR3 DNA: TGTGCCAGCGGCCGGGACGGAACCTCCTCTGGAAACACCATATATTTT.

The chain recombines TRBV10-3 with TRBJ1-2; D not resolved. The CDR3 is made up of 14 amino acids. CDR1 and CDR2 (germline): ENHRY, SYGVKD. V lost 6 bases to trimming and J lost 3 bases, with 14 bases between them. The CDR3 DNA is TGTGCCATCAGAGGCGGACGTTCGTACTATGGCTACACCTTC. It specifies CAIRGGRSYYGYTF.

This clonotype was picked up many times. V is TRBV19 and J is TRBJ2-7; 9 nucleotides match TRBD1. The germline V gene has CDR1 LNHDA and CDR2 SQIVND (reference sequence). CDR3 length: 14 residues. J gave up 2 bases and V 7 bases, and 6 bases lay outside the gene matches. Written as DNA, the CDR3 is TGTGCCAGTACCCCGGGACAGGGAACCTACGAGCAGTACTTC. Protein: CASTPGQGTYEQYF.

This rearrangement joins TRBV7-9 to TRBJ1-3; no reliable D call. V lost 5 bases to trimming and J lost 2 bases, with 16 bases between them. Germline CDR1 reads SEHNR; CDR2 reads FQNEAQ (reference sequence). The CDR3 consists of 16 residues. The DNA of the CDR3 is TGTGCCAGCAGCCAAGAGACACGGGTAACTGGAAACACCATATATTTT. It yields the protein CASSQETRVTGNTIYF.

This clonotype was found many times. This chain joins TRBV24-1 and TRBJ2-5, with a tentative D call TRBD2 (5 bases). Germline V gene data show CDR1 as KGHDR and CDR2 as SFDVKD. The CDR3 extends over 13 amino acids. V gave up 7 bases and J gave up 2 bases, with 10 bases separating them. The CDR3, as DNA: TGTGCCACCAGCAGAGGCGGGCAAGAGACCCAGTACTTC. Protein sequence: CATSRGGQETQYF.

The chain uses TRBV10-3 and TRBJ2-5; the match to TRBD2 covers 7 bases. V was pared by 4 bases and J by 5 bases, with 16 bases of the junction left unmatched. The germline V gene has CDR1 ENHRY and CDR2 SYGVKD. The CDR3 is made up of 17 amino acids. The CDR3 DNA sequence: TGTGCCATCAGTGTTGGGCTAGCGGCGAACACCGGGGAGACCCAGTACTTC. Translating gives CAISVGLAANTGETQYF.

This sequence joins TRBV20-1 and TRBJ2-7; a weak D match, TRBD1 (6 bases). This CDR3 comprises 13 residues. Germline assignment: CDR1 DFQATT and CDR2 SNEGSKA (reference sequence). Trimming took 6 bases from V and 7 from J, leaving 19 bases between them. The CDR3 region has the DNA TGCAGTGCCCTCAGGGGCGCATACAATGAGCAGTACTTC. Translating it yields CSALRGAYNEQYF.

This clonotype was recorded many times. The gene calls are TRBV10-3 and TRBJ1-6, with TRBD1 matching over 9 bases. Germline values: CDR1 ENHRY, CDR2 SYGVKD. Trimming took 0 bases from V and 7 from J; bases not matched to a gene: 7. This CDR3 is 17 amino acids long. This chain's CDR3 is CAISESGQGSANSPLHF. The CDR3 DNA is TGTGCCATCAGTGAGTCGGGACAGGGATCGGCGAATTCACCCCTCCACTTT.

The chain links TRBV10-3 to TRBJ2-7; no clear D. Trimming shortened V by 7 bases and J by 3 bases, and 13 bases separated the two germline ends. This CDR3 is built from 13 residues. Germline V gene sequence: CDR1 ENHRY, CDR2 SYGVKD. Written as DNA, the CDR3 is TGTGCCATCAATCCGGGCCTCGACTACGAGCAGTACTTC. Translation: CAINPGLDYEQYF.

The chain employs TRBV29-1 and TRBJ2-7; D is uncertain. The length of the CDR3 is 15 residues. The germline CDR1 and CDR2 sequences are SQVTM and ANQGSEA. V was pared by 4 bases and J by 7 bases, with 23 bases between. Here the CDR3 DNA reads TGCAGCGTTGTTACGGGTTATCAGTTGAGCAATGAGCAGTACTTC. The encoded protein is CSVVTGYQLSNEQYF.

V gene TRBV29-1 combines with J gene TRBJ1-1; D is perhaps TRBD1 (5 bases). Germline loops: CDR1 SQVTM, CDR2 ANQGSEA. Trimming took 8 bases from V and 1 from J, leaving 11 bases between them. CDR3 length: 12 residues. The CDR3 here is CSSWQGNTEAFF. CDR3 in DNA: TGCAGCAGTTGGCAGGGGAACACTGAAGCTTTCTTT.

There are many counts of this clonotype. The chain joins TRBV20-1 to TRBJ1-2, with TRBD1 matching over 8 bases. The CDR3 length is 17 residues. Trimming removed 0 bases from V and 0 bases from J; junction bases left unmatched: 9. The germline V gene encodes CDR1 DFQATT and CDR2 SNEGSKA (reference sequence). The CDR3 reads CSARDQGAGSPNYGYTF. The CDR3 DNA reads TGCAGTGCTAGAGATCAGGGGGCAGGGTCTCCTAACTATGGCTACACCTTC.

As to this clonotype: A much larger clone is a single base away; this may be a read error. This CDR3 is CASSHSRSGHYGYTF. In DNA form, the CDR3 reads TGTGCCAGCAGTCACTCGAGAAGTGGACACTATGGCTACACCTTC. The rearrangement links TRBV6-5 to TRBJ1-2, with no clear D. Germline-derived CDR1 and CDR2 are MNHEY and SVGAGI. This CDR3 contains 15 residues.

This clonotype has at least ten counts. The V and J genes are TRBV2 and TRBJ2-6, with D tentatively TRBD2 (6 bases). The germline V gene has CDR1 SNHLY and CDR2 FYNNEI. This CDR3 contains 18 residues. The V and J ends lost 7 bases and 0 bases respectively, with 19 bases between them. CDR3 region: CASTPGTAILSGANVLTF. CDR3 nucleotides: TGTGCCAGCACCCCAGGGACTGCTATCCTCTCTGGGGCCAACGTCCTGACTTTC. Drawing the rest from reference TRBV2 and TRBJ2-6, the complete variable domain is EPEVTQTPSHQVTQMGQEVILRCVPISNHLYFYWYRQILGQKVEFLVSFYNNEISEKSEIFDDQFSVERPDGSNFTLKIRSTKLEDSAMYFCASTPGTAILSGANVLTFGAGSRLTVL.

This clonotype was observed at least ten times. The V gene is TRBV20-1, the J gene TRBJ1-2; 7 bases are a match to TRBD1. V dropped 3 bases and J dropped 5; count of bases not matched to a gene: 12. CDR1 and CDR2 (germline): DFQATT, SNEGSKA (reference sequence). The CDR3 is 15 amino acids. CDR3: CSARLIRQGRYGYTF. The CDR3 DNA follows: TGCAGTGCTAGGTTAATACGACAGGGCCGATATGGCTACACCTTC.

In its sample, this clonotype was seen many times. The V gene is TRBV5-5, the J gene TRBJ2-7; 8 bases agree with TRBD1. Per the germline V gene, CDR1 is SGHKS and CDR2 is YYEKEE (reference sequence). The CDR3 runs 13 residues. The V gene end was trimmed by 2 bases and the J gene end by 5 bases; junction bases not matched to a gene: 3. The CDR3 DNA sequence: TGTGCCAGCAGCTTCCCAGGGGGCCACGAGCAGTACTTC. Protein sequence: CASSFPGGHEQYF.

This clonotype was picked up many times. The rearrangement links TRBV6-5 to TRBJ1-1; 7 nucleotides align to TRBD1. The ends lost 6 bases at V and 1 base at J; junction bases unmatched: 8. This CDR3 is built from 15 residues. CDR1 is MNHEY, CDR2 SVGAGI, per germline. The CDR3 bases are TGTGCCAGCAGACGACAGGGATTTGGGAACACTGAAGCTTTCTTT. This sequence encodes CASRRQGFGNTEAFF.

The chain couples TRBV7-9 to TRBJ2-7, with 11 bases aligning to TRBD1. Germline lookup yields CDR1 SEHNR and CDR2 FQNEAQ (reference sequence). The CDR3 has 16 residues. J was trimmed by 4 bases and V by 3 bases; bases with no gene match: 8. CDR3 in DNA: TGTGCCAGCAGCTTCCGGGACAGGGGGGTTGCGTACGAGCAGTACTTC. Residues: CASSFRDRGVAYEQYF. Drawing the rest from reference TRBV7-9 and TRBJ2-7, the complete variable domain is DTGVSQNPRHKITKRGQNVTFRCDPISEHNRLYWYRQTLGQGPEFLTYFQNEAQLEKSRLLSDRFSAERPKGSFSTLEIQRTEQGDSAMYLCASSFRDRGVAYEQYFGPGTRLTVT.